This is a list of T cell receptor beta chains from one sample in a study of blood T cells in healthy people across ages. TCRdb passed the 5' RACE reads through MiXCR, listing each CDR3 protein once. This table holds about 1.8 million distinct CDR3 sequences, 40% to 55% found once. The sequencing input was blood. These receptors originate from a woman between 40 and 55 years old in good health. The CDR3 runs from the conserved cysteine through the conserved F or W. D genes are given only for firm matches. Expanded clones get a size class; other rows say once, few or many, or leave the size out.

>NA|18|TRBV27|TRBJ2-1|NA
CASSLYRGGLGIGNEQFF
TGTGCCAGCAGTTTATACAGGGGAGGGTTGGGTATAGGCAATGAGCAGTTCTTC
>NA|16|TRBV4-3|TRBJ2-2|NA
CASSQDDRWGTGELFF
TGCGCCAGCAGCCAAGACGACAGGTGGGGTACCGGGGAGCTGTTTTTT
>NA|14|TRBV5-1|TRBJ2-3|few
CASSSQQSTDTQYF
TGCGCCAGCAGCTCACAACAGAGCACAGATACGCAGTATTTT
>TRBD1|14|TRBV7-6|TRBJ2-7|NA
CASSTNRGLSEQYF
TGTGCCAGCAGCACGAACAGGGGTCTTTCCGAGCAGTACTTC
>TRBD1|15|TRBV9|TRBJ2-5|few
CASSRDRGRLETQYF
TGTGCCAGCAGCCGAGACAGGGGGCGATTGGAGACCCAGTACTTC
>TRBD1|14|TRBV27|TRBJ2-7|NA
CASSPADRVSEQYF
TGTGCCAGCAGTCCCGCGGACAGGGTTAGCGAGCAGTACTTC
>NA|15|TRBV6-1|TRBJ2-3|NA
CASSEDAGLTDTQYF
TGTGCCAGCAGTGAAGATGCGGGGCTGACAGATACGCAGTATTTT
>TRBD1|15|TRBV6-1|TRBJ1-5|NA
CASRDRGVDHQPQHF
TGTGCCAGCAGGGACAGGGGGGTAGATCATCAGCCCCAGCATTTT
>NA|14|TRBV20-1|TRBJ2-1|NA
CSAATAASYNEQFF
TGCAGTGCCGCTACGGCCGCCTCCTACAATGAGCAGTTCTTC
>NA|14|TRBV6-5|TRBJ1-6|NA
CASRTPGPNSPLHF
TGTGCCAGCAGAACCCCTGGACCCAATTCACCCCTCCACTTT
>TRBD2|19|TRBV20-1|TRBJ2-3|NA
CSARGDSGGTHFHTDTQYF
TGCAGTGCTAGAGGCGATAGCGGGGGGACGCATTTCCACACAGATACGCAGTATTTT
>TRBD1|17|TRBV12-3/TRBV12-4|TRBJ2-7|NA
CASSSLTGGQVINEQYF
TGTGCCAGCAGTTCCCTCACAGGGGGCCAGGTGATCAATGAGCAGTACTTC
>NA|15|TRBV6-6|TRBJ1-1|NA
CASSYFTRRNTEAFF
TGTGCCAGCAGTTACTTCACCAGGAGAAACACTGAAGCTTTCTTT
>TRBD2|20|TRBV20-1|TRBJ2-3|NA
CSAPRTIPSGGTTSTDKQYF
TGCAGTGCTCCCCGCACGATCCCTAGCGGGGGGACCACTAGCACAGATAAGCAGTATTTT
>TRBD2|17|TRBV19|TRBJ2-7|NA
CASRKPGLAGDYNEQYF
TGTGCCAGTAGGAAGCCGGGACTAGCGGGGGATTACAATGAGCAGTACTTC
>NA|11|TRBV20-1|TRBJ2-3|NA
CTVPITDTQYF
TGCACGGTCCCCATCACAGATACGCAGTATTTT
>TRBD1|13|TRBV5-1|TRBJ1-1|NA
CASSLVQGAEAFF
TGCGCCAGCAGCTTGGTGCAGGGGGCTGAAGCTTTCTTT
>NA|16|TRBV12-3/TRBV12-4|TRBJ2-7|NA
CASSLTAGTSYNEQYF
TGTGCCAGCAGTCTCACGGCGGGAACCTCCTACAATGAGCAGTACTTC
>TRBD2|17|TRBV27|TRBJ2-7|NA
CASSPQKLAGAGYEQYF
TGTGCCAGCAGTCCCCAAAAACTAGCGGGGGCCGGTTACGAGCAGTACTTC
>NA|14|TRBV12-3/TRBV12-4|TRBJ2-1|NA
CASTPGTVYNEQFF
TGTGCCAGCACCCCGGGGACTGTTTACAATGAGCAGTTCTTC
>NA|13|TRBV6-5|TRBJ2-7|few
CASSPSANYEQYF
TGTGCCAGCAGCCCCTCGGCCAACTACGAGCAGTACTTC
>NA|11|TRBV12-3/TRBV12-4|TRBJ1-2|NA
CASTSIYGYTF
TGTGCCAGCACCAGCATCTATGGCTACACCTTC
>NA|15|TRBV28|TRBJ1-6|NA
CASSSVQARDSPLHF
TGTGCCAGCAGTTCCGTCCAGGCACGAGATTCACCCCTCCACTTT
>NA|14|TRBV10-3|TRBJ2-2|few
CAILDRTNTGELFF
TGTGCCATCTTAGACAGGACGAACACCGGGGAGCTGTTTTTT
>NA|14|TRBV7-2|TRBJ1-2|NA
CASSQGIRADGYTF
TGTGCCAGCAGCCAGGGGATTAGGGCTGATGGCTACACCTTC
>NA|13|TRBV12-3/TRBV12-4|TRBJ1-6|few
CASSLRANSPLHF
TGTGCCAGCAGTTTACGGGCTAATTCACCCCTCCACTTT
>TRBD1|17|TRBV4-3|TRBJ2-1|NA
CASSQDPPGGSYNEQFF
TGCGCCAGCAGCCAAGACCCCCCAGGGGGCTCCTACAATGAGCAGTTCTTC
>NA|13|TRBV7-2|TRBJ2-1|NA
CASRVRVLNEQFF
TGTGCCAGCAGAGTCAGGGTTCTGAATGAGCAGTTCTTC
>TRBD1|16|TRBV4-1|TRBJ1-5|few
CASSQIAGGVDQPQHF
TGCGCCAGCAGCCAAATTGCAGGGGGAGTCGATCAGCCCCAGCATTTT
>TRBD2|17|TRBV27|TRBJ2-3|few
CASSLSQSTSGADTQYF
TGTGCCAGCAGTTTATCCCAGAGTACTAGCGGGGCAGATACGCAGTATTTT
>NA|14|TRBV28|TRBJ1-2|few
CASSSQGRGYGYTF
TGTGCCAGCAGTTCACAGGGTCGGGGCTATGGCTACACCTTC
>NA|15|TRBV4-1|TRBJ1-2|few
CASSPRQRGDYGYTF
TGCGCCAGCAGCCCCCGACAGAGGGGGGACTATGGCTACACCTTC
>NA|14|TRBV29-1|TRBJ1-5|few
CSAVRGDSNQPQHF
TGCAGCGCGGTTCGGGGGGATAGCAATCAGCCCCAGCATTTT
>TRBD1|14|TRBV27|TRBJ2-5|few
CASSLRGRGETQYF
TGTGCCAGCAGTTTAAGGGGCAGGGGGGAGACCCAGTACTTC
>TRBD1|15|TRBV5-1|TRBJ2-5|NA
CASSQDRALGETQYF
TGCGCCAGCAGCCAGGACAGGGCCCTAGGAGAGACCCAGTACTTC
>TRBD1|15|TRBV28|TRBJ2-7|NA
CASSIPGTGVREQYF
TGTGCCAGCTCAATCCCCGGGACAGGGGTACGGGAGCAGTACTTC
>TRBD1|16|TRBV12-3/TRBV12-4|TRBJ1-5|few
CASSPGQAISNQPQHF
TGTGCCAGCAGCCCGGGACAGGCGATTAGCAATCAGCCCCAGCATTTT
>NA|15|TRBV11-2|TRBJ2-7|NA
CASSSIRGNSWEQYF
TGTGCCAGCAGCTCGATCCGGGGTAACTCGTGGGAGCAGTACTTC
>NA|14|TRBV20-1|TRBJ2-7|NA
CSARNEGNVYEQYF
TGCAGTGCTAGAAACGAAGGAAACGTTTACGAGCAGTACTTC